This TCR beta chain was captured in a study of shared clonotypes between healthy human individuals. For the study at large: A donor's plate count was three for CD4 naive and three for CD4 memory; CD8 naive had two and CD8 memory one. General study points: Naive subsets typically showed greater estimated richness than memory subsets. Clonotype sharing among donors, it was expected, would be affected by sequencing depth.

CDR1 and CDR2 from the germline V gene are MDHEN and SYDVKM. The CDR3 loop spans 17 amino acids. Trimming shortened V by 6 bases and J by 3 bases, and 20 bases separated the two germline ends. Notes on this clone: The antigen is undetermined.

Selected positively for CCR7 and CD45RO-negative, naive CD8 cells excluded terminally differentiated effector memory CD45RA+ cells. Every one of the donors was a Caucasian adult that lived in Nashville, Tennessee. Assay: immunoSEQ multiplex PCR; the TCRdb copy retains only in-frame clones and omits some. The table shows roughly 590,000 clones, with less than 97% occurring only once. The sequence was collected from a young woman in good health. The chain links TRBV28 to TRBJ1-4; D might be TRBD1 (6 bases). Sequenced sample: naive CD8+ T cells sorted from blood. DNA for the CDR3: TGTGCCAGCAGGGACGGGGGGGGCTCGGCAGCTAATGAAAAACTGTTTTTT. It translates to CASRDGGGSAANEKLFF.